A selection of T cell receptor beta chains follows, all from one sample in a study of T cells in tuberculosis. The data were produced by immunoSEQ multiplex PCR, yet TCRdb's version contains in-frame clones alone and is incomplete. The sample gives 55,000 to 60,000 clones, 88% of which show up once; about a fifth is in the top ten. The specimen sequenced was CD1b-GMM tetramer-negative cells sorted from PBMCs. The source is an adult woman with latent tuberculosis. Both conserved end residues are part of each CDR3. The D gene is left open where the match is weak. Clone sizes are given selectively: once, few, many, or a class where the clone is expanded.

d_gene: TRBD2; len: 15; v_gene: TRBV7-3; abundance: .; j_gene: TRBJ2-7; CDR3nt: TGTGCCAGCAGCTTAGGTTTAGCGGGATCCTACGAGCAGTACTTC; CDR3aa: CASSLGLAGSYEQYF
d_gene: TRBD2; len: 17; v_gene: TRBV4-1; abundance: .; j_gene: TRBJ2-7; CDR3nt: TGCGCCAGCAGCCAACAAACTAGCGGTCCCTTCACCTACGAGCAGTACTTC; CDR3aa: CASSQQTSGPFTYEQYF
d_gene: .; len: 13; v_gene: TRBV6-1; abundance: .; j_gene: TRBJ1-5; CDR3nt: TGTGCCAGTTCTATGGAGTCGAATCAGCCCCAGCATTTT; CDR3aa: CASSMESNQPQHF
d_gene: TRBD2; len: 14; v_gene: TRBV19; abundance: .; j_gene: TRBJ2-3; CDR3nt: TGTGCCAGTAGGATTAGCGGGGGCACAGATACGCAGTATTTT; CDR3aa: CASRISGGTDTQYF
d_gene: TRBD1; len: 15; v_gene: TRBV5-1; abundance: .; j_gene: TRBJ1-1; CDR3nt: TGCGCCAGCAGCCTGACACAGGGGGTAAACACTGAAGCTTTCTTT; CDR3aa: CASSLTQGVNTEAFF
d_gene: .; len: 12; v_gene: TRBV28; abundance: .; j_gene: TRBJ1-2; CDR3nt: TGTGCCAGCTCGACTTATAACTATGGCTACACCTTC; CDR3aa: CASSTYNYGYTF
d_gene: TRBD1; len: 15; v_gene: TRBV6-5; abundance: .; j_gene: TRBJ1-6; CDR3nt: TGTGCCAGCAGCCGTCAGGGGGCGAGGAATTCACCCCTCCACTTT; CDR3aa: CASSRQGARNSPLHF
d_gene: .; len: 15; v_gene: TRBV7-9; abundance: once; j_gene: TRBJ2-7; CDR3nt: TGTGCCAGCAGCAACCTCAGGGTTAATCCCTACGAGCAGTACTTC; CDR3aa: CASSNLRVNPYEQYF
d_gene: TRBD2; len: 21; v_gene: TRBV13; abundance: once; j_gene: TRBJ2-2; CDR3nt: TGTGCCAGCAGCTTAGGCCTAGCGGGAGCAGGAATCGGGGTGAACACCGGGGAGCTGTTTTTT; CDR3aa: CASSLGLAGAGIGVNTGELFF
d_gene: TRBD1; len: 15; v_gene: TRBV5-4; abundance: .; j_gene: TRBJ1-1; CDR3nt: TGTGCCAGCAGCCCTTCAGGGGGGAGATGGACTGAAGCTTTCTTT; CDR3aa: CASSPSGGRWTEAFF
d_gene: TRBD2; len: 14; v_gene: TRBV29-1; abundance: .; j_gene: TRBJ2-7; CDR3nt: TGCAGCGTCTCTAGCGGGGGGGGGTCCTACGAGCAGTACTTC; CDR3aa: CSVSSGGGSYEQYF
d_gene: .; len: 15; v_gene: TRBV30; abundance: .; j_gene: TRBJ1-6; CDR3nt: TGTGCCTCCTTATCTGAGGGCAAGCAGAATTCACCCCTCCACTTT; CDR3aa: CASLSEGKQNSPLHF
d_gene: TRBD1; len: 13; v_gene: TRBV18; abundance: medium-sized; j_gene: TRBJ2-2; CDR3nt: TGTGCCAGCTCGCCCCAGGGGGCCGGGGAGCTGTTTTTT; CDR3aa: CASSPQGAGELFF
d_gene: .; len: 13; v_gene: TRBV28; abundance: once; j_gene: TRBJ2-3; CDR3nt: TGTGCCAGCAGCCAGACTAGTTCTAGGACGCAGTATTTT; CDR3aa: CASSQTSSRTQYF
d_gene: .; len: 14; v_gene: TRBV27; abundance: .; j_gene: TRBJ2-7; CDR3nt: TGTGCCAGCAGTTTGATCGGGAACTCCTACGAGCAGTACTTC; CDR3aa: CASSLIGNSYEQYF
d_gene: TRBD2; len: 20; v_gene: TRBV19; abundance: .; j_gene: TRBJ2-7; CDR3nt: TGTGCCAGTAGTATCCCGGGGACTAGCGGGAGCCTAGGTTCGGGCTACGAGCAGTACTTC; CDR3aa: CASSIPGTSGSLGSGYEQYF
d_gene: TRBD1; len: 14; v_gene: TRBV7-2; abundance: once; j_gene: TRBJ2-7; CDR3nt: TGTGCCAGCAGCTTCGACAGGGGGGGCTACGAGCAGTACTTC; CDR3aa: CASSFDRGGYEQYF
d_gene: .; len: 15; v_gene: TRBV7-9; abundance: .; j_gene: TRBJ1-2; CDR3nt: TGTGCCAGCAGCTTAGTAGGCGGTGAGGGCTATGGCTACACCTTC; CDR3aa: CASSLVGGEGYGYTF
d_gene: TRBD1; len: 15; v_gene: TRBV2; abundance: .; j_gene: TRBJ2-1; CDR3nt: TGTGCCAGCAGTGCTGGGACAGGTCGGTACAATGAGCAGTTCTTC; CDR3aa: CASSAGTGRYNEQFF
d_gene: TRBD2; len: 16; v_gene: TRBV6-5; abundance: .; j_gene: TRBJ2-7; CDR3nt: TGTGCCAGCAGTTACTATAAGATACCAGCGGGGGACGAGCAGTACTTC; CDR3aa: CASSYYKIPAGDEQYF
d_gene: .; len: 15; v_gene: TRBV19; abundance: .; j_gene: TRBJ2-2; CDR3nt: TGTGCCAGTAGTACAGGGGATGGGAACACCGGGGAGCTGTTTTTT; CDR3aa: CASSTGDGNTGELFF
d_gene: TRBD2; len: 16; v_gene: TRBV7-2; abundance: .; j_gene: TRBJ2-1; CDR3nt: TGTGCCAGCAGCTTAAGGTTACTAGCGGGAGGCGATGAGCAGTTCTTC; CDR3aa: CASSLRLLAGGDEQFF
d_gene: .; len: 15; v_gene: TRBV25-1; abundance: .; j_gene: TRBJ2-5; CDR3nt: TGTGCCAGCAATAGTGTGCGGGGCGAACAAGAGACCCAGTACTTC; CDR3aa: CASNSVRGEQETQYF
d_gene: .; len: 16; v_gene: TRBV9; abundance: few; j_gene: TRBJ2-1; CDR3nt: TGTGCCAGCAGCGCCCGGGACTCGAGCTCCTACAATGAGCAGTTCTTC; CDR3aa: CASSARDSSSYNEQFF
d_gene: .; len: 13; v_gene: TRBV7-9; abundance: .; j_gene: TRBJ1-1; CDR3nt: TGTGCCAGCAGCTCTGGCGGATACACTGAAGCTTTCTTT; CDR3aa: CASSSGGYTEAFF
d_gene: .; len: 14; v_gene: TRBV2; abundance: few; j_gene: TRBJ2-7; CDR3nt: TGTGCCAGCAGCAAAAGTGGGGGGATCTACGAGCAGTACTTC; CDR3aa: CASSKSGGIYEQYF
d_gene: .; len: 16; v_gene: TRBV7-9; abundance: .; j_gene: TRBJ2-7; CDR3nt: TGTGCCAGCAGCTGGAGCCCGGGACTCGGATCCTACGAGCAGTACTTC; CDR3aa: CASSWSPGLGSYEQYF
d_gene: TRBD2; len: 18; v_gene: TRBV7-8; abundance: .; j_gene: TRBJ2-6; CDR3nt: TGTGCCACCAAAGCCGGGACTAGCGGGATCGATGGGGCCAACGTCCTGACTTTC; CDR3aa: CATKAGTSGIDGANVLTF
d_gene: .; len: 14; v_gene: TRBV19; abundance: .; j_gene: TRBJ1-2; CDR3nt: TGTGCCAGTAGTACCCCTGACAGTCTCTATGGCTACACCTTC; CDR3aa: CASSTPDSLYGYTF
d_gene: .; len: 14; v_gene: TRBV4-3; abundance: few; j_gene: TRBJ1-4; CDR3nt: TGCGCCAGCAGCCAGGTTCCGTCTGCCGGGAAACTGTTTTTT; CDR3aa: CASSQVPSAGKLFF
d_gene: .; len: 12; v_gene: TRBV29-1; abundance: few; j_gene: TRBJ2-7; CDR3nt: TGCAGCGTTGAAAAGGAGCTCAGCGAGCAGTACTTC; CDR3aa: CSVEKELSEQYF
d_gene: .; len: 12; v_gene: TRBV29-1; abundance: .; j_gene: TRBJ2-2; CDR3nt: TGCAGCGTTGATCCGGGAAACGGGGAGCTGTTTTTT; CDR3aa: CSVDPGNGELFF
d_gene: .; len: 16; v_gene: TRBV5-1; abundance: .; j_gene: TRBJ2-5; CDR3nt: TGCGCCAGCCACGAACAGGGAAGCATGATTGCAGGGACCCAGTACTTC; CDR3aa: CASHEQGSMIAGTQYF
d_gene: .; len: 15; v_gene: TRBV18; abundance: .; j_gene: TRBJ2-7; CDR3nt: TGTGCCAGCTCACGGAACGGTTTGGAGCCCTACGAGCAGTACTTC; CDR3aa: CASSRNGLEPYEQYF
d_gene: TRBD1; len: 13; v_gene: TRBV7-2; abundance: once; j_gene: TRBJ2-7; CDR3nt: TGTGCCAGCAGCTTGTTACAGGGGGGCGAGCAGTACTTC; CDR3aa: CASSLLQGGEQYF
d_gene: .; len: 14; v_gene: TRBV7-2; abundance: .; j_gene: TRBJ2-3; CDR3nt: TGTGCCAGCAGCCTCCGACAGATCACAGATACGCAGTATTTT; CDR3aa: CASSLRQITDTQYF
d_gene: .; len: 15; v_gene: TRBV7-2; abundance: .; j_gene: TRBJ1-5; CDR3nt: TGTGCCAGCAGCTTAGATATCCGGGTCGAACAGCCCCAGCATTTT; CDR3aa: CASSLDIRVEQPQHF
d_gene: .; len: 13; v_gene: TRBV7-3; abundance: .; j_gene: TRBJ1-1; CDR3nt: TGTGCCAGCAGCTTAGGCTGGTACACTGAAGCTTTCTTT; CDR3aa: CASSLGWYTEAFF
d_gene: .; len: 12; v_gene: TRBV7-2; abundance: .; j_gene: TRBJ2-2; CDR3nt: TGTGCCAGCAGCCCCGGTCCCGGGGAGCTGTTTTTT; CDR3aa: CASSPGPGELFF
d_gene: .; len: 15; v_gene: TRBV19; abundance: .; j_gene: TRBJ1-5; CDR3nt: TGTGCCAGTAGTATTGAGGAGAGGGATATTCAGCCCCAGCATTTT; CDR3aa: CASSIEERDIQPQHF
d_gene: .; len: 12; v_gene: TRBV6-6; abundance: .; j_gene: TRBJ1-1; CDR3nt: TGTGCCAGCAGTTCCATGAACACTGAAGCTTTCTTT; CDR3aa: CASSSMNTEAFF
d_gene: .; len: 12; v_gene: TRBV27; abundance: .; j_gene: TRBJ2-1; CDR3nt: TGTGCCAGCATGACAGGAAACAATGAGCAGTTCTTC; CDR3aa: CASMTGNNEQFF
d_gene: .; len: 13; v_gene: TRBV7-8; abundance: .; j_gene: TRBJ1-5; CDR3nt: TGTGCCAGCAGCTTAGGACAGGATCAGCCCCAGCATTTT; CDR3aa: CASSLGQDQPQHF
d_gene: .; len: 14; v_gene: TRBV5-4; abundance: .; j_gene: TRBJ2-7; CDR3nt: TGTGCCAGCAGCCCTGGGCTGCGCTCCTACGAGCAGTACTTC; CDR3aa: CASSPGLRSYEQYF
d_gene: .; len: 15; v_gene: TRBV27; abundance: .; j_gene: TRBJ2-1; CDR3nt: TGTGCCAGCAGCCCTAAGGGGGTGTCCTACAATGAGCAGTTCTTC; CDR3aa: CASSPKGVSYNEQFF
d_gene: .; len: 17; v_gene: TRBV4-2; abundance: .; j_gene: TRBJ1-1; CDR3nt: TGTGCCAGCAGCCAGGGGGGACGGGATACAATGAACACTGAAGCTTTCTTT; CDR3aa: CASSQGGRDTMNTEAFF
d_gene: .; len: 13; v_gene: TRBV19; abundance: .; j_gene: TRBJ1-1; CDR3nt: TGTGCCAGTAGGCGGGTTCCGAACACTGAAGCTTTCTTT; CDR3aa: CASRRVPNTEAFF